Below, 24 T cell receptor beta chains from the same sample are listed, as sequenced in a study of beta chain features in type 1 diabetes. General study points: All four CD4+ subsets of Type 1 diabetes patients contained TCRB CDR3s that were moderately but significantly shorter.

Which antigens these TCRs recognize remains unknown. The whole isolated RNA underwent reverse transcription, so sequencing captured expressed TCRB transcripts. Method: immunoSEQ multiplex PCR; TCRdb's copy keeps in-frame clones and lacks some. The table shows roughly 730,000 clones, with around 15% occurring only once. The sample comprised naive CD4+ T cells from blood. The receptor set was obtained from a man between 18 and 35 years old with type 1 diabetes.

The genes are TRBV2 and TRBJ1-6, with 9 bases that match TRBD1. The length of the CDR3 is 14 residues. V dropped 6 bases and J dropped 8; count of bases not matched to a gene: 5. Germline V lookup: CDR1 SNHLY, CDR2 FYNNEI. This CDR3 reads CASRRTGEHSPLHF. The CDR3 DNA reads as TGTGCCAGCAGGCGGACAGGGGAGCATTCACCCCTCCACTTT.

This chain uses TRBV29-1 with TRBJ2-3; no firm D call. From germline, CDR1 is SQVTM and CDR2 ANQGSEA. V gave up 0 bases and J gave up 5 bases, with 6 bases separating them. This CDR3 is built from 12 residues. For the CDR3, the DNA is TGCAGCGTTGAAGACGGTGGAGATACGCAGTATTTT. It is translated as CSVEDGGDTQYF.

The chain uses TRBV30 and TRBJ1-2; D ambiguous. CDR3 length: 15 amino acids. The germline V gene has CDR1 GTSNPN and CDR2 SVGIG (reference sequence). V was cut by 0 bases and J by 4 bases, with 15 bases left in between. The CDR3 coding sequence is TGTGCCTGGAGTGTAGGCTCAGAGAGTTTCTATGGCTACACCTTC. The encoded protein is CAWSVGSESFYGYTF.

This clone was found a few times. In DNA, the CDR3 is TGCGCCAGCAGTGAGTCTGGCAGGAGTTCCTACGAGCAGTACTTC. Its protein product is CASSESGRSSYEQYF. The rearrangement links TRBV10-1 to TRBJ2-7; no definite D call. From germline, CDR1 is WNHNN and CDR2 SYGVQD (reference sequence). This CDR3 is 15 amino acids long. V was trimmed by 0 bases and J by 1 base, leaving 10 bases between them.

This chain connects TRBV5-6 to TRBJ1-2; D is uncertain. With 0 bases removed from V and 5 bases from J, the gap between germline ends came to 8 bases. Germline values: CDR1 SGHDT, CDR2 YYEEEE. This CDR3 comprises 13 residues. The CDR3 region has the DNA TGTGCCAGCAGCTTGGCGGATGATTATGGCTACACCTTC. It yields the protein CASSLADDYGYTF.

This clone showed up just a few times. The chain is built from TRBV30 and TRBJ2-2; 7 bases align to TRBD1. V shed 3 bases, J shed 0 bases, and the junction held 1 base outside the gene matches. This CDR3 is 14 amino acids long. CDR1 is GTSNPN and CDR2 is SVGIG in the germline V gene (reference sequence). CDR3 loop: CAWRGQSNTGELFF. As DNA, the CDR3 is TGTGCCTGGAGGGGACAGTCGAACACCGGGGAGCTGTTTTTT.

This clone was detected only a few times. The V and J genes are TRBV7-8 and TRBJ1-2; D remains unclear. Germline loops: CDR1 SGHVS, CDR2 FQNEAQ. This CDR3 has 14 amino acids. Trimming cost V 4 bases and J 4 bases, with 13 bases left between them. The CDR3: CASSSRLPIYGYTF. CDR3 DNA: TGTGCCAGCAGCTCACGCCTCCCAATCTATGGCTACACCTTC.

This chain uses TRBV5-1 with TRBJ2-7; D is perhaps TRBD1 (6 bases). This CDR3 spans 14 amino acids. V was clipped by 4 bases and J by 1 base, with 12 bases between them. From germline, CDR1 is SGHRS and CDR2 YFSETQ. CDR3 loop: CASSDRTRSYEQYF. The DNA for the CDR3 is TGCGCCAGCAGCGACAGGACACGATCCTACGAGCAGTACTTC.

In its sample, this clone was seen a few times. The chain carries TRBV7-2 and TRBJ1-2; no firm D call. V shed 1 base and J shed 2 bases, with 8 bases lying between them. From germline, CDR1 is SGHTA and CDR2 FQGNSA. The CDR3 sequence is 14 residues long. CDR3 sequence: CASSLGWQNYGYTF. CDR3 DNA: TGTGCCAGCAGCTTAGGTTGGCAGAACTATGGCTACACCTTC.

The rearrangement uses TRBV2 and TRBJ1-2; D gene unclear. Trimming removed 6 bases at V and 5 bases at J, with 10 bases between. The CDR3 extends over 12 amino acids. Germline V lookup: CDR1 SNHLY, CDR2 FYNNEI. This CDR3 reads CASSPTLYGYTF. DNA for the CDR3: TGTGCCAGCAGCCCTACATTGTATGGCTACACCTTC.

Only a few counts were recorded for this clone. The CDR3: CASSPRPTENTGELFF. The CDR3 DNA is TGTGCCAGCTCACCACGGCCGACAGAGAACACCGGGGAGCTGTTTTTT. The chain has TRBV18 and TRBJ2-2; D is perhaps TRBD1 (5 bases). V was trimmed by 1 base and J by 1 base, leaving 10 bases between them. Germline CDR1 and CDR2: KGHSH and LQKENI. The CDR3 runs to 16 residues.

This rearrangement joins TRBV6-6 to TRBJ1-6; unclear D gene. V was pared by 2 bases and J by 7 bases, with 9 bases between. This CDR3 is built from 14 residues. Germline CDR1 and CDR2: MNHNY and SVGAGI (reference sequence). The CDR3 region has the DNA TGTGCCAGCAGTTACCCAAGTTTCAATTCACCCCTCCACTTT. Protein product: CASSYPSFNSPLHF.

V is TRBV30 and J is TRBJ2-3; 11 nucleotides align to TRBD2. Trimming cost V 0 bases and J 5 bases; bases outside gene matches: 1. CDR1 is GTSNPN and CDR2 is SVGIG in the germline V gene (reference sequence). This CDR3 has 14 amino acids. CDR3 amino acids: CAWSVSGGVDTQYF. The CDR3 coding sequence is TGTGCCTGGAGTGTTAGCGGGGGGGTAGATACGCAGTATTTT.

This clone came up a few times. The sample contains more than one DNA sequence encoding this CDR3. The V call is TRBV10-3, the J call TRBJ2-3, with a weak D call TRBD2 (6 bases). From germline, CDR1 is ENHRY and CDR2 SYGVKD. The CDR3 contains 16 residues. Trimming pared 0 bases from V and 0 bases from J, leaving 10 bases between. In DNA form, the CDR3 reads TGTGCCATCAGTGAGTCAGGAGGGACTAGCACAGATACGCAGTATTTT. Amino acids: CAISESGGTSTDTQYF.

This clone has just a few counts. This sequence joins TRBV5-1 and TRBJ2-1; D remains ambiguous. This CDR3 spans 13 amino acids. V was trimmed by 4 bases and J by 5 bases, leaving 10 bases between them. Looked up from germline, CDR1 is SGHRS and CDR2 is YFSETQ. The CDR3: CASSVRGDNEQFF. The DNA for the CDR3 is TGCGCCAGCAGCGTCCGTGGCGACAATGAGCAGTTCTTC. Together with reference TRBV5-1 and TRBJ2-1, the CDR3 gives the full variable domain: KAGVTQTPRYLIKTRGQQVTLSCSPISGHRSVSWYQQTPGQGLQFLFEYFSETQRNKGNFPGRFSGRQFSNSRSEMNVSTLELGDSALYLCASSVRGDNEQFFGPGTRLTVL.

This chain connects TRBV11-2 to TRBJ2-1, with TRBD1 as a possible D gene (5 bases). CDR1 is SGHAT, CDR2 FQNNGV, per germline. The CDR3 runs to 16 residues. V shed 0 bases and J shed 1 base, with 10 bases lying between them. The CDR3 loop is CASSLDGQGSYNEQFF. The CDR3, as DNA: TGTGCCAGCAGCTTAGATGGGCAGGGATCCTACAATGAGCAGTTCTTC.

This clone has more than one count but fewer than ten. The chain recombines TRBV30 with TRBJ1-1; D unclear. CDR3 length: 16 amino acids. Germline V CDR1 and CDR2: GTSNPN, SVGIG (reference sequence). V was trimmed by 0 bases and J by 0 bases, leaving 14 bases between them. CDR3 DNA sequence: TGTGCCTGGAGTGTAAGCAGGAGCCCATTGAACACTGAAGCTTTCTTT. This codes for CAWSVSRSPLNTEAFF.

This chain links TRBV25-1 with TRBJ1-3; no definite D call. The CDR3 covers 13 residues. CDR1 is MGHDK and CDR2 is SYGVNS in the germline V gene. Trimming shortened V by 8 bases and J by 4 bases, and 12 bases separated the two germline ends. CDR3 nucleotides: TGTGCCAGCTCCTCAATGGGAGGAAACACCATATATTTT. This translates into CASSSMGGNTIYF. Based on the CDR3 plus reference TRBV25-1 and TRBJ1-3, the full variable domain is EADIYQTPRYLVIGTGKKITLECSQTMGHDKMYWYQQDPGMELHLIHYSYGVNSTEKGDLSSESTVSRIRTEHFPLTLESARPSHTSQYLCASSSMGGNTIYFGEGSWLTVV.

This clone has just a few counts. The chain links TRBV10-1 to TRBJ2-3, with 9 bases fitting TRBD1. CDR3 size: 15 residues. Germline V gives CDR1 WNHNN, CDR2 SYGVQD (reference sequence). The J segment lost 8 bases and the V segment lost 4 bases, leaving 10 bases of the junction unmatched. CDR3 nucleotide sequence: TGCGCCAGCAGTGTTGATACAGGGGGCTTGCGTACGCAGTATTTT. Encoded protein: CASSVDTGGLRTQYF.

This chain uses TRBV25-1 with TRBJ1-1, with TRBD1 matching over 7 bases. Germline CDR1 MGHDK, CDR2 SYGVNS. The CDR3 runs 14 residues. The V gene end was trimmed by 2 bases and the J gene end by 3 bases; junction bases not matched to a gene: 3. The CDR3: CASSEVGQYTEAFF. The DNA for the CDR3 is TGTGCCAGCAGTGAAGTGGGACAGTACACTGAAGCTTTCTTT.

The chain carries TRBV5-1 and TRBJ1-3; tentative D call: TRBD1 (6 bases). The CDR3 consists of 15 residues. Trimming took 4 bases from V and 4 from J, leaving 15 bases between them. Germline values: CDR1 SGHRS, CDR2 YFSETQ. In DNA, the CDR3 is TGCGCCAGCAGCCCACAGGGAGTGGAAGGAAACACCATATATTTT. Protein product: CASSPQGVEGNTIYF. Filled out from reference TRBV5-1 and TRBJ1-3, the complete variable domain reads KAGVTQTPRYLIKTRGQQVTLSCSPISGHRSVSWYQQTPGQGLQFLFEYFSETQRNKGNFPGRFSGRQFSNSRSEMNVSTLELGDSALYLCASSPQGVEGNTIYFGEGSWLTVV.

This clone has only a few counts. The V gene is TRBV30, the J gene TRBJ1-5; D not resolved. Germline V CDR1 and CDR2: GTSNPN, SVGIG (reference sequence). Trimming pared 3 bases from V and 6 bases from J, leaving 12 bases between. The CDR3 contains 13 residues. In DNA form, the CDR3 reads TGTGCCTGGAGCACCCAAGGCGGTCAGCCCCAGCATTTT. It translates to CAWSTQGGQPQHF.

The chain recombines TRBV7-9 with TRBJ1-1, with unresolved D. V was shortened by 1 base and J by 8 bases, with 5 bases between the two germline ends. CDR1 is SEHNR and CDR2 is FQNEAQ in the germline V gene (reference sequence). The CDR3 is 11 residues long. The chain's CDR3 is CASSLGVEAFF. The CDR3 DNA is TGTGCCAGCAGCTTAGGGGTCGAAGCTTTCTTT. Full variable domain (outside the CDR3, taken from reference TRBV7-9 and TRBJ1-1): DTGVSQNPRHKITKRGQNVTFRCDPISEHNRLYWYRQTLGQGPEFLTYFQNEAQLEKSRLLSDRFSAERPKGSFSTLEIQRTEQGDSAMYLCASSLGVEAFFGQGTRLTVV.

The rearrangement links TRBV10-3 to TRBJ1-2; perhaps TRBD1 as D (5 bases). The germline V and J ends were trimmed by 0 bases and 4 bases, with 9 bases remaining between them. Germline lookup yields CDR1 ENHRY and CDR2 SYGVKD. The length of the CDR3 is 14 residues. The CDR3 DNA is TGTGCCATCAGTGAGTCTCTGGGACCCTATGGCTACACCTTC. Translating it yields CAISESLGPYGYTF.